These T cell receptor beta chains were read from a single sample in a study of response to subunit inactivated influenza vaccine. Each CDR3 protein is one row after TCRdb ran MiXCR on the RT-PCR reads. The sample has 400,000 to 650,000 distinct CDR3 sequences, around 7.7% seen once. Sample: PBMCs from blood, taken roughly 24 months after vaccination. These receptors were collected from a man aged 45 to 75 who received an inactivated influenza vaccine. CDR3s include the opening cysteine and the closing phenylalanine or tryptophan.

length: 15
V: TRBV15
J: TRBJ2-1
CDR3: CATTSGGESYNEQFF

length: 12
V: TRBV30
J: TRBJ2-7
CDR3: CAWQPGLNEQYF

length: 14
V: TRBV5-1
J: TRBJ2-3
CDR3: CASSLASSPDTQYF

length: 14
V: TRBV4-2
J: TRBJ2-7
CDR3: CASSQEGIVDEQYF

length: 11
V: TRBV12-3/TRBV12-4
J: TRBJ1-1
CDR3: CASIRDGEAFF

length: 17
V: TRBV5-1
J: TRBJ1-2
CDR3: CASSLDRGHRGIYGYTF

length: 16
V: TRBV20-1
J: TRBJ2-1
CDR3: CSARARGPTSVKEQFF

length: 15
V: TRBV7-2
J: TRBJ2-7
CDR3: CASSLGGFSSYEQYF

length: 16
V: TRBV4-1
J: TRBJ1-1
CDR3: CASSQVGRVSRIEAFF

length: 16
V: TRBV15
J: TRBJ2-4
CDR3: CATSRGQSGSGNIQYF

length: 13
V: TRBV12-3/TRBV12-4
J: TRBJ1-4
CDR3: CASTLGQGGKLFF

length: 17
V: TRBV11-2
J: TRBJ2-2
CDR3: CASSPRGFRSNTGELFF

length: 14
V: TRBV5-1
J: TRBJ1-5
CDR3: CASSGGQIGQPQHF

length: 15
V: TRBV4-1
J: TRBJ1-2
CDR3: CASSQDNREGYGYTF

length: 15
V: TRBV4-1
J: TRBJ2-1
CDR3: CASSQVAGSYNEQFF

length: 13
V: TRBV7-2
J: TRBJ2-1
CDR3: CASSLEGPGEQFF

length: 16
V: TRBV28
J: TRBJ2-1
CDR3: CASSPGTIRGYNEQFF

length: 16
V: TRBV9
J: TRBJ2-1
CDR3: CASSVEGGLAYNEQFF

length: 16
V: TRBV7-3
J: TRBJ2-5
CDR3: CASSLGSSPGQETQYF

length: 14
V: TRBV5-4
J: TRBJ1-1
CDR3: CASSPREVNTEAFF

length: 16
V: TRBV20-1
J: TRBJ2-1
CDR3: CSARVPADLSYNEQFF

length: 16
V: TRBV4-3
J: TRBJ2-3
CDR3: CASSQDGRDITDTQYF

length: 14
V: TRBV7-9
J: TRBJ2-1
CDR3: CASSSGEREWEQFF

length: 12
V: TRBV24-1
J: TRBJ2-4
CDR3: CATEGNTGIQYF

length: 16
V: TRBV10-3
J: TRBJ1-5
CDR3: CAISESRGDSNQPQHF

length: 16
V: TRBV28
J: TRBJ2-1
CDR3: CASSPTRLAGGGEQFF

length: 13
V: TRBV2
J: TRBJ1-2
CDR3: CASMEGANYGYTF

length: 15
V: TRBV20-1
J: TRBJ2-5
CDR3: CSQLSPLHRGETQYF

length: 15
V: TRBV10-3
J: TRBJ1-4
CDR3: CAISESGPHDKKLFF

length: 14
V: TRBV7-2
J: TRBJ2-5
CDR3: CASSPYRGMETQYF

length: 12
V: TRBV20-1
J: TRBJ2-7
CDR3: CSASRDTYEQYF

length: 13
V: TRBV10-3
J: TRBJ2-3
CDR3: CAIMVAGGDTQYF

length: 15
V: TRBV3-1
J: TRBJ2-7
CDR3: CASSQEVPFTHEQYF

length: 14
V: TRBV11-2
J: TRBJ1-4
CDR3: CASSLGAGREKLFF

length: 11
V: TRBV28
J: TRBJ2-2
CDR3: CASGTRRELFF

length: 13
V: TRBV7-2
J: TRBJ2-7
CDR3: CASSPHSPGLQYF

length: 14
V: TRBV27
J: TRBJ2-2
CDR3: CASSVDYPTGELFF

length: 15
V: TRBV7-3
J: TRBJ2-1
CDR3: CASSASGSASNEQFF

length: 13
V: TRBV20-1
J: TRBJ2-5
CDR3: CSARGLYQETQYF

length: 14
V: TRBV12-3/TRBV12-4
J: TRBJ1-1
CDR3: CASSFGTGGSEAFF

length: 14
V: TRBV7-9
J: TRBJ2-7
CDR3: CASSYATTGYEQYF

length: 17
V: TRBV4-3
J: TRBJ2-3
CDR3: CASSQSPGQGAADTQYF